These T cell receptor beta chains were read from a single sample in a study of blood T cells in healthy people across ages. Each CDR3 protein gets one entry after TCRdb re-called the 5' RACE reads with MiXCR. This sample carries some 930,000 distinct CDR3 sequences, 25% to 30% of them seen once, and the ten largest clones take about 10%. These same records also appear under a second study, on T cells of mothers and their children.

The sequenced sample consisted of blood. These receptors came from a woman between 40 and 55 years old in good health. Each CDR3 is given with its conserved first and last residue. The D gene is left open where the match is weak. The size field is filled for only some rows; it gives once, few, many or a size class.

V gene	clone size	J gene	D gene	CDR3 DNA	CDR3 protein
TRBV30	.	TRBJ1-4	TRBD1	TGTGCCTGGAGGGGACAGGAAAATGAAAAACTGTTTTTT	CAWRGQENEKLFF
TRBV14	.	TRBJ1-5	.	TGTGCCAGCAGCCCTTATGGGCATTATAGCAATCAGCCCCAGCATTTT	CASSPYGHYSNQPQHF
TRBV27	few	TRBJ2-7	.	TGTGCCAACAGTGGGGGCTACGAGCAGTACTTC	CANSGGYEQYF
TRBV14	few	TRBJ1-2	.	TGTGCCAGCAGCCAAGAGCAGAACTATGGCTACACCTTC	CASSQEQNYGYTF
TRBV28	.	TRBJ1-3	.	TGTGCCAGCACCGGCCAGCTCTTCTCTGGAAACACCATATATTTT	CASTGQLFSGNTIYF
TRBV7-2	many	TRBJ2-5	.	TGTGCCAGCAGACCCGTAGGCGGTCAAGAGACCCAGTACTTC	CASRPVGGQETQYF
TRBV5-1	many	TRBJ2-7	.	TGCGCCAGCAGCTTCGGTGATGCCCCCTACGAGCAGTACTTC	CASSFGDAPYEQYF
TRBV11-3	.	TRBJ2-1	TRBD2	TGTGCCAGCAGCTCCGTCCCCGGGGGGTACAATGAGCAGTTCTTC	CASSSVPGGYNEQFF
TRBV20-1	many	TRBJ2-4	.	TGCAGTGCCGGGGGCGCGATCGGGGAGATCGCCAAAAACATTCAGTACTTC	CSAGGAIGEIAKNIQYF
TRBV7-9	.	TRBJ2-1	.	TGTGCCAGCAGCCGCGGGACAGCATCCTACGAGCAGTTCTTC	CASSRGTASYEQFF
TRBV7-2	.	TRBJ1-2	.	TGTGCCGGCAGCGGGGGGAGGTTGGGCTACACCTTC	CAGSGGRLGYTF
TRBV20-1	.	TRBJ2-3	.	TGCAGTGCTAGAGATCATGCAGGGTGGGGTGCAGATGCGCAGTATTTT	CSARDHAGWGADAQYF
TRBV5-1	.	TRBJ2-1	TRBD2	TGCGCCAGCAGCTTGGAGATAGCGGGAGTCGTTGAGCAGTTCTTC	CASSLEIAGVVEQFF
TRBV7-2	.	TRBJ2-5	.	TGTGCCAGCAGCATAGGGGAGCGAGAGACCCAGTACTTC	CASSIGERETQYF
TRBV6-6	.	TRBJ1-5	.	TGTGCCAGCAGTAGCCGGGGGAGGAGCAATCAGCCCCAGCATTTT	CASSSRGRSNQPQHF
TRBV7-2	once	TRBJ1-2	TRBD1	TGTGCCAGCAGCGGCCGGGACAGGAGCCATGGCTACACCTTC	CASSGRDRSHGYTF
TRBV25-1	.	TRBJ1-1	.	TGTGCCAGCATGGGGTGGATAGAGAACACTGAAGCTTTCTTT	CASMGWIENTEAFF
TRBV12-3/TRBV12-4	many	TRBJ2-7	TRBD2	TGTGCCAGCAGTTTTGCGGGGGGCTACGAGCAGTACTTC	CASSFAGGYEQYF
TRBV19	few	TRBJ1-6	TRBD1	TGTGCCAGTAGTATCTCCGGGACAGCCCTTACAGGGAATTCACCCCTCCACTTT	CASSISGTALTGNSPLHF
TRBV7-2	many	TRBJ2-7	.	TGTGCCAGCAGCTTAGAAGGACTCTGGTACGAGCAGTACTTC	CASSLEGLWYEQYF
TRBV5-1	.	TRBJ2-5	.	TGCGCCAGCAGCGGGGGGAAATCACAAGAGACCCAGTACTTC	CASSGGKSQETQYF
TRBV28	.	TRBJ2-7	.	TGTGCCAGCAGCTCGACACGAAGGGAGCAGTACTTC	CASSSTRREQYF
TRBV28	few	TRBJ1-5	.	TGTGCCAGCATCCCGGGGGGTTCTCAGCCCCAGCATTTT	CASIPGGSQPQHF
TRBV4-1	.	TRBJ1-2	.	TGCGCCAGCAGCCCTGGGCGACGGATAGAAGGCTACACCTTC	CASSPGRRIEGYTF